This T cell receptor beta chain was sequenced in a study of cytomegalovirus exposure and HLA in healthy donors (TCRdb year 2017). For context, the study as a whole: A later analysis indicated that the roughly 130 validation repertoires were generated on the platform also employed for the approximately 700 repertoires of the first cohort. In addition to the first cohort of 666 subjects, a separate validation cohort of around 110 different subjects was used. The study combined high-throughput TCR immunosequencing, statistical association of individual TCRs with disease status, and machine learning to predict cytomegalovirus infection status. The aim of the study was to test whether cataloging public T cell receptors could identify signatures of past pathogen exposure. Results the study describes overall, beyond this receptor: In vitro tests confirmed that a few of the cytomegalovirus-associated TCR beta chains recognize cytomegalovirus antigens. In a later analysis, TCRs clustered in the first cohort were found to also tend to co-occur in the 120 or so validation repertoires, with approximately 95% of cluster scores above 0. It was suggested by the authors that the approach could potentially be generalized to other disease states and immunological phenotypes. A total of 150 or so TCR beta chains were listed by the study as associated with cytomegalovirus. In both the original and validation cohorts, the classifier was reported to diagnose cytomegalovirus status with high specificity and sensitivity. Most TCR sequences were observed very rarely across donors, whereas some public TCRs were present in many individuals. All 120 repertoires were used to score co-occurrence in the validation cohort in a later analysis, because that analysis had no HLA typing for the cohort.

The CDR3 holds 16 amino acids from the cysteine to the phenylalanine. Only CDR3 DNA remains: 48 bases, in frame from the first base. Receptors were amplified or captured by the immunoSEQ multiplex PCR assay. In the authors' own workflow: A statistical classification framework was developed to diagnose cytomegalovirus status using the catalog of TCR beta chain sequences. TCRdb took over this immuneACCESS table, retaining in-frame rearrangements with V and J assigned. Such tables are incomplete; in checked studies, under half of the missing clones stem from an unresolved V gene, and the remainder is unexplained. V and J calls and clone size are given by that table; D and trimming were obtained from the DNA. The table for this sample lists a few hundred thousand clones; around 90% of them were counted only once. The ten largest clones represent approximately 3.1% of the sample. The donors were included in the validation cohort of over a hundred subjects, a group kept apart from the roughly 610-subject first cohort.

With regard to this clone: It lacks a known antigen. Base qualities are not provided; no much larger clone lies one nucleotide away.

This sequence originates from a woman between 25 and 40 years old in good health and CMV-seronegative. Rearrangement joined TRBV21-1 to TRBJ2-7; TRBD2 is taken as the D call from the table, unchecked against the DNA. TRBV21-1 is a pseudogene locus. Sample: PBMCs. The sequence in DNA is TGTGCCAGCAGCAAAGTATATGAACTAGTCTTATACGAGCAGTACTTC. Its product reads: CASSKVYELVLYEQYF.